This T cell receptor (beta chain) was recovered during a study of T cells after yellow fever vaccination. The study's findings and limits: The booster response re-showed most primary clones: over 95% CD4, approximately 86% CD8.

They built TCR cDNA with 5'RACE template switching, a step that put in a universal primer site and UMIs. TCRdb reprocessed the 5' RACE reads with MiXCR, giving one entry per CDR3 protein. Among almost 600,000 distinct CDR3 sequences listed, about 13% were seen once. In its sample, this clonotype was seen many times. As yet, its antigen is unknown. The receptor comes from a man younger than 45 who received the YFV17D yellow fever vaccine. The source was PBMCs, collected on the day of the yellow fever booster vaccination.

The CDR3: CASSLVQGTEAFF. CDR3 nucleotide sequence: TGTGCCAGCAGCTTAGTCCAGGGAACTGAAGCTTTCTTT. The rearrangement joins TRBV7-8 to TRBJ1-1; a weak D match, TRBD1 (5 bases). This CDR3 contains 13 residues. V lost 1 base and J 5 bases, leaving 8 bases between the germline ends. The V gene's germline CDR1 is SGHVS and CDR2 FQNEAQ.